This T cell receptor beta chain came from a study of sequential checkpoint blockade in melanoma (dated by TCRdb to 2018 to 2020). General notes on the study: Patients were assigned by 1:1 randomization to either first-line nivolumab followed by ipilimumab (arm A) or ipilimumab followed by nivolumab (arm B). Maintenance nivolumab was given following each of the two trial sequences. Study-wide findings and limitations: Larger, independent patient cohorts are needed to validate the response-prediction model that combines TCR metrics and mutation burden.

According to the study, the label for this sample's treatment or condition signals: randomized to nivolumab then ipilimumab (arm A) or the reverse (arm B). Prior DNA-damaging chemotherapy had not been received by any trial patient. Thawed PBMCs were sorted on a FACS Aria II flow cytometer to isolate live CD3+CD8+ cells negative for CD19 and CD56. Samples were obtained from patients with melanoma enrolled in CheckMate 064, a randomized, open-label phase II trial of sequential checkpoint blockade. Peripheral blood mononuclear cells were collected by leukapheresis, purified with Ficoll-Paque, and frozen in human serum with 10% DMSO. Immediately after sorting, the purity of the sorted blood CD3+CD8+ cells was confirmed to be >95%, and DNA was then extracted. For this clone: Its antigen specificity is not known. No clone much larger than this one lies a single base away; base qualities are absent.

The immunoSEQ Assay was used to immunosequence TCRbeta CDR3 regions from genomic DNA. Before high-throughput sequencing, genomic DNA was amplified using bias-controlled multiplex PCR. As for the original processing: To quantify the absolute abundance of each unique TCRbeta CDR3 region, the sequences were collapsed and filtered. Clonality, defined as 1 minus Pielou's evenness, was calculated using only productive rearrangements. Clones with significantly greater frequencies in on-treatment versus baseline samples were identified using a previously published method. The clones in this table, taken by TCRdb from immuneACCESS, are in-frame only. Not every clone is retained; where verified, under half of the shortfall comes from an unresolved V gene, and the cause of the rest is unknown. That table gives V, J and clone size, and the DNA gave D and trimming. Recorded for this sample are 7,500 to 8,500 clones; around 60% of them occurred a single time. The ten largest account for around 50% of the sample.

The germline V gene (reference sequence) specifies SEHNR as CDR1 and FQNEAQ as CDR2. Reading from cysteine to phenylalanine, the CDR3 counts 15 amino acids. CDR3 DNA only is kept here, 45 bases in frame from base 1. The germline ends are 16 bases apart after V is trimmed by 1 base and J by 6 bases. The TCR was taken from a human patient with melanoma. Some clones in this sample may be carry-over from other donors' samples. The chain couples TRBV7-9 to TRBJ2-7; TRBD1 is a weak D gene call, 5 bases matching. This specimen was CD8+ T cells sorted from blood (inferred from file names), taken from a patient given nivolumab and ipilimumab in sequence. The sequence in DNA is TGTGCCAGCAGCTTAGAGGGGCATACTCTACGCGAGCAGTACTTC. This encodes CASSLEGHTLREQYF.